This entry features one TCR beta chain sequence. Germline-derived CDR1 and CDR2 are MNHEY and SMNVEV (reference sequence). Germline trimming cut 3 bases from V and 6 bases from J; bases unmatched to any gene: 6. The CDR3 spans 14 residues. The table came from immunoSEQ multiplex PCR; TCRdb's copy has only in-frame clones and leaves some out. The sample consists of about 15,000 clones, over 60% of them appearing once. This record belongs to a study of sequential checkpoint blockade in melanoma. Study-level information: Patients were randomized 1:1 to nivolumab-then-ipilimumab or ipilimumab-then-nivolumab first-line. After both sequences, patients received maintenance nivolumab.

Treatment specified: randomized to nivolumab then ipilimumab (arm A) or the reverse (arm B). DNA-damaging chemotherapy had not been given to any patient beforehand. The source material was CD8+ T cells sorted from blood (inferred from file names), sampled from a patient given nivolumab and ipilimumab in sequence. This rearrangement joins TRBV27 to TRBJ2-7; TRBD1 agrees at 9 bases. This clonotype was obtained from a human donor with melanoma. The DNA of the CDR3 is TGTGCCAGCAGTTTGGGACAGGGAGGACTCGAGCAGTACTTC. It codes for CASSLGQGGLEQYF.